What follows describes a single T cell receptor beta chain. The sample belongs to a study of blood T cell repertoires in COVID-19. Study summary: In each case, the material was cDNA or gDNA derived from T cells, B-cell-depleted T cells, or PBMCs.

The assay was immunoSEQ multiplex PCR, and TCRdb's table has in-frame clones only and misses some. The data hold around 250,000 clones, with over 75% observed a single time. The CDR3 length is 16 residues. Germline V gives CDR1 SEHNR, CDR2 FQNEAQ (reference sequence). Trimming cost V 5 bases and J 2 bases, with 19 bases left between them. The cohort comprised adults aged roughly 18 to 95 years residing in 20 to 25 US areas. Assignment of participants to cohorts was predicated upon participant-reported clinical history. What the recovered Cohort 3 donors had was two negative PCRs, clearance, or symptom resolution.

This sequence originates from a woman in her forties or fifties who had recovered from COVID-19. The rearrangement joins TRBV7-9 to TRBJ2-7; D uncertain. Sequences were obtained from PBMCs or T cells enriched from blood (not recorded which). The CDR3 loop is CASSLVGPSTTYEQYF. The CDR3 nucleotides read TGTGCCAGCAGCCTAGTTGGTCCAAGCACTACCTACGAGCAGTACTTC.